These T cell receptor beta chains were read from a single sample in a study of cytomegalovirus exposure and HLA in healthy donors. Libraries were prepared by immunoSEQ multiplex PCR; TCRdb keeps only in-frame clonotypes and omits some of them. The data contain about 94,000 clones, approximately 80% of them singletons. The sequencing sample was made of PBMCs. These receptors were collected from a man aged 30-40 years in good health and CMV-seronegative. Both conserved end residues are part of each CDR3. The order of the fields is D gene, J gene, clone size, V gene, CDR3 DNA, CDR3 protein. A D gene is named only where the DNA matches it firmly. Rows may omit the clone size; those that give it use once, few, many or a size class.

TRBD2,TRBJ2-1,once,TRBV29-1,TGCAGCGTCCTCGGACAGGGAACAACCGGGACTAGCGGGGGGGTTGAGCAGTTCTTC,CSVLGQGTTGTSGGVEQFF
-,TRBJ1-2,-,TRBV30,TGTGCCTGGAGTTTGTATAACTATGGCTACACCTTC,CAWSLYNYGYTF
-,TRBJ2-1,-,TRBV7-9,TGTTCCAGCAGCTTAGCGTTACCGGGCAATGAGCAGTTCTTC,CSSSLALPGNEQFF
-,TRBJ1-2,-,TRBV21-1,TGTGCCAGCAGCAAAGGCCGGGACAGTAACTATGGCTACACCTTC,CASSKGRDSNYGYTF
-,TRBJ2-3,-,TRBV7-8,TGTGCCAGCAGCTTGACCAGGGCGCCAGATACGCAGTATTTT,CASSLTRAPDTQYF
TRBD1,TRBJ1-2,-,TRBV6-5,TGTGCCAGCACCTCCGGGACAGTCTATGGCTACACCTTC,CASTSGTVYGYTF
-,TRBJ2-2,once,TRBV4-3,TGCGCCAGCAGCCAAGATCTCGGGGGGCACACCGGGGAGCTGTTTTTT,CASSQDLGGHTGELFF
TRBD1,TRBJ2-7,-,TRBV19,TGTGCCAGTAGTGGCCGGGACAGTTACGAGCAGTACTTC,CASSGRDSYEQYF
TRBD2,TRBJ2-1,-,TRBV19,TGTGCCAGTAGTATAACTAGCGGGTTAAACAATGAGCAGTTCTTC,CASSITSGLNNEQFF
-,TRBJ1-2,-,TRBV29-1,TGCAGCGTTGTAGGCCGGCCGACTTATGGCTACACCTTC,CSVVGRPTYGYTF
-,TRBJ1-2,-,TRBV5-1,TGCGCCAGCAGCGATGGAGACCGAACTCGCTACACCTTC,CASSDGDRTRYTF
-,TRBJ2-5,-,TRBV6-5,TGTGCCAGCAGTTACTTGAGCAACCAAGAGACCCAGTACTTC,CASSYLSNQETQYF
-,TRBJ2-3,-,TRBV2,TGTGCCAGCAGGATCGGCGGGTTTGATACGCAGTATTTT,CASRIGGFDTQYF
TRBD1,TRBJ1-1,-,TRBV7-2,TGTGCCAGCAGCTTAGGGACAGGGGTGAGATCTGAAGCTTTCTTT,CASSLGTGVRSEAFF
TRBD1,TRBJ2-4,-,TRBV28,TGTGCCCCAACAGTCCCCAGGGGGCGGCTAGCCAAAAACATTCAGTACTTC,CAPTVPRGRLAKNIQYF
-,TRBJ2-7,few,TRBV5-1,TGCGCCAGCAACCAGGACAAGGCATACGAGCAGTACTTC,CASNQDKAYEQYF
TRBD1,TRBJ2-1,-,TRBV5-4,TGTGCCAGCAGCTTGGCCGGGACAGGGGTTAACAATGAGCAGTTCTTC,CASSLAGTGVNNEQFF
-,TRBJ1-5,-,TRBV21-1,TGTGCCAGCAGCAAAGAGACAGGGAAGAATCAGCCCCAGCATTTT,CASSKETGKNQPQHF
-,TRBJ1-4,-,TRBV2,TGTGCCAGCAGTTTACAGGGATCGACTAATGAAAAACTGTTTTTT,CASSLQGSTNEKLFF
-,TRBJ2-1,few,TRBV11-2,TGTGCCAGCAGCTTAGGAGGGTCGTACGGGGATGAGCAGTTCTTC,CASSLGGSYGDEQFF
-,TRBJ2-3,-,TRBV7-2,TGTGCCAGCAGCTTCGGCACAGATACGCAGTATTTT,CASSFGTDTQYF
-,TRBJ1-6,few,TRBV25-1,TGTGCCAGCAGTGAATCGGGGATCGCTTCACCCCTCCACTTT,CASSESGIASPLHF
-,TRBJ1-1,few,TRBV7-6,TGTGCCAGCAGCTTAGGACCTCCGGGTTACCTGAACACTGAAGCTTTCTTT,CASSLGPPGYLNTEAFF
-,TRBJ1-1,-,TRBV5-1,TGCGCCAGCAGCCAATTTCAGGGGAGGGACACTGAAGCTTTCTTT,CASSQFQGRDTEAFF
TRBD2,TRBJ2-7,-,TRBV28,TGTGCCACAAAGACTAGCGGCTACGAGCAGTACTTC,CATKTSGYEQYF
TRBD1,TRBJ1-2,-,TRBV28,TGTGCCAGCAGTCTAGGGACAGGGGGTCAAGGCTACACCTTC,CASSLGTGGQGYTF
-,TRBJ2-5,-,TRBV6-1,TGTGCCAGCAGCGAGGGTCGGGAGACCCAGTACTTC,CASSEGRETQYF
-,TRBJ1-2,few,TRBV29-1,TGCAGCGTTGAAGAGGACAGTTACTATGGCTACACCTTC,CSVEEDSYYGYTF
TRBD1,TRBJ2-7,-,TRBV5-1,TGCGCCAGCAGCTCTGGGACAGGCTACGAGCAGTACTTC,CASSSGTGYEQYF
-,TRBJ2-3,-,TRBV5-1,TGCGCCAGCAGCTCGGGCACAGATACGCAGTATTTT,CASSSGTDTQYF
TRBD2,TRBJ2-5,-,TRBV5-6,TGTGCCAGCAGCTGGCGGACTAGCGGGGGCCACGGGGCCCAGTACTTC,CASSWRTSGGHGAQYF
TRBD1,TRBJ1-5,-,TRBV5-5,TGTGCCAGCAGCGGACAGGCGGACCTCCGTCAGCCCCAGCATTTT,CASSGQADLRQPQHF
-,TRBJ2-7,-,TRBV4-3,TGCGCCAGCAGCCATGCCCAGGGGTACGAGCAGTACTTC,CASSHAQGYEQYF